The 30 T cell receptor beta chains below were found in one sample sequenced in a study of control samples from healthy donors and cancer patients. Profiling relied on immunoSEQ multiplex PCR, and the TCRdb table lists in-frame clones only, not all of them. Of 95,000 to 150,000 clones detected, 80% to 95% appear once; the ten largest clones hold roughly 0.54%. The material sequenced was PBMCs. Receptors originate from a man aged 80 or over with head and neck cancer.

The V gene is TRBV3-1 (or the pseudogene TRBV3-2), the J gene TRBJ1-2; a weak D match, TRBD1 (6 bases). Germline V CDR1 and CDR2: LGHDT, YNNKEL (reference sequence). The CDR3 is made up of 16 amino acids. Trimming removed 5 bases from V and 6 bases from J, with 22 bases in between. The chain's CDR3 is CASSFTLRGRVDGYTF. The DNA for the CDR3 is TGTGCCAGCAGCTTTACCCTCAGGGGAAGGGTAGATGGCTACACCTTC.

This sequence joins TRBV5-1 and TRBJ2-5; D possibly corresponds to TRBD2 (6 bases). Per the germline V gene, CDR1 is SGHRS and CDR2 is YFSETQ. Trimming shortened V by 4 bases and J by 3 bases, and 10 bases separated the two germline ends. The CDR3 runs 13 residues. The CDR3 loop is CASSRGGEETQYF. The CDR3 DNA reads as TGCGCCAGCAGCCGGGGAGGCGAAGAGACCCAGTACTTC. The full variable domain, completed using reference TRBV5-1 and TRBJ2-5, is KAGVTQTPRYLIKTRGQQVTLSCSPISGHRSVSWYQQTPGQGLQFLFEYFSETQRNKGNFPGRFSGRQFSNSRSEMNVSTLELGDSALYLCASSRGGEETQYFGPGTRLLVL.

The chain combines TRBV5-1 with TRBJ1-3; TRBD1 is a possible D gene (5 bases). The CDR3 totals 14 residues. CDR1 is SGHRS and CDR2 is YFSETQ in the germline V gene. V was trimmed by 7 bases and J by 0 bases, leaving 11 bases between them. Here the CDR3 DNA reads TGCGCCAGCGGGAGTGACAGCTCTGGAAACACCATATATTTT. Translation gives CASGSDSSGNTIYF.

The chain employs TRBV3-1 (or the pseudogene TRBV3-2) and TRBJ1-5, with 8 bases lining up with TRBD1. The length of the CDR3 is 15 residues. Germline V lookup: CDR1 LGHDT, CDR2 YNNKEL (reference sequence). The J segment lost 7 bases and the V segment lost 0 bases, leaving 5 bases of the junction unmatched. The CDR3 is CASSQDLTGGQPQHF. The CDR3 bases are TGTGCCAGCAGCCAAGATCTAACAGGGGGGCAGCCCCAGCATTTT.

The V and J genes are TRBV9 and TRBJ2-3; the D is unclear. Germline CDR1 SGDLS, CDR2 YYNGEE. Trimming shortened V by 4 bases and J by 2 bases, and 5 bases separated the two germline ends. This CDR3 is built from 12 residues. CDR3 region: CASSPATDTQYF. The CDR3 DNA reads TGTGCCAGCAGCCCGGCCACAGATACGCAGTATTTT. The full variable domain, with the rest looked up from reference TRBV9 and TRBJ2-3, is DSGVTQTPKHLITATGQRVTLRCSPRSGDLSVYWYQQSLDQGLQFLIQYYNGEERAKGNILERFSAQQFPDLHSELNLSSLELGDSALYFCASSPATDTQYFGPGTRLTVL.

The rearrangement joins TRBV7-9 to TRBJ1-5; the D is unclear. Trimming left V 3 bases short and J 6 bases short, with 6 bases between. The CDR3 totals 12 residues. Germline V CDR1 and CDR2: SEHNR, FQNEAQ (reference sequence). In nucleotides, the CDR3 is TGTGCCAGCAGCTTGGAGGTTCAGCCCCAGCATTTT. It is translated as CASSLEVQPQHF.

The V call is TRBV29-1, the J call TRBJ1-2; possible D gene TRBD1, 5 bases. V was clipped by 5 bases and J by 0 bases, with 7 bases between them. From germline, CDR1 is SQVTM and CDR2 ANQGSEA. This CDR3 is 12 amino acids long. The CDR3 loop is CSVQTANYGYTF. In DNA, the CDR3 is TGCAGCGTTCAGACAGCTAACTATGGCTACACCTTC.

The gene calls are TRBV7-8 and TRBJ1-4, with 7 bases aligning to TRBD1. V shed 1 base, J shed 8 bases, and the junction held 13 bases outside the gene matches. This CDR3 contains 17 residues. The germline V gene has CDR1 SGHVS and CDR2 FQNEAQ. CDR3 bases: TGTGCCAGCAGCTTAGGGCTACAGGGGCGATTTTTGGAAAAACTGTTTTTT. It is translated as CASSLGLQGRFLEKLFF.

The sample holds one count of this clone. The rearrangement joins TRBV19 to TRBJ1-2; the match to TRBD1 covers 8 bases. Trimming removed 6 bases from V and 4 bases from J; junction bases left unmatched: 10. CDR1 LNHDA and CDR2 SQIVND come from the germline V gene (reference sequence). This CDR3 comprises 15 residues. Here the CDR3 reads CASRKTGDFAYGYTF. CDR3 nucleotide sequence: TGTGCCAGTAGGAAGACAGGGGACTTCGCCTATGGCTACACCTTC.

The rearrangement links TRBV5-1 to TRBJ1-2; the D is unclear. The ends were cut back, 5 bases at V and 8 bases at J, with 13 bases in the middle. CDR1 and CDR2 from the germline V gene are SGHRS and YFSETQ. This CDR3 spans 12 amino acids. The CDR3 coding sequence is TGCGCCAGCAGTGCCCAGGAATTCGGCTACACCTTC. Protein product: CASSAQEFGYTF.

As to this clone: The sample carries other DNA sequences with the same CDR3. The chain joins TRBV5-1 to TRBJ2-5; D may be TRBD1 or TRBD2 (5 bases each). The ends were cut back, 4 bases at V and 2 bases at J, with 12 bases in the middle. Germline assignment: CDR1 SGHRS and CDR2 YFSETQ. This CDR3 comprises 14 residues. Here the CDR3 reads CASSPGTSQETQYF. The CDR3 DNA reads TGCGCCAGCAGCCCCGGGACCTCGCAAGAGACCCAGTACTTC.

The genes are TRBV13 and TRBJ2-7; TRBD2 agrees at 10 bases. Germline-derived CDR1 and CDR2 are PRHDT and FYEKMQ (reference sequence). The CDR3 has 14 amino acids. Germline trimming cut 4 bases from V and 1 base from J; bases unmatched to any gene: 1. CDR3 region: CASSWTSGSYEQYF. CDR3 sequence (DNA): TGTGCCAGCAGCTGGACTAGCGGATCCTACGAGCAGTACTTC.

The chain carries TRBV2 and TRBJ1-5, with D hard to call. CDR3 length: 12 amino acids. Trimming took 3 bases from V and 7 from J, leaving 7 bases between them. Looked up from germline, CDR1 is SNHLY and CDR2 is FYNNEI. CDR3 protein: CASSDLRQPQHF. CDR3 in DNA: TGTGCCAGCAGTGATTTACGGCAGCCCCAGCATTTT.

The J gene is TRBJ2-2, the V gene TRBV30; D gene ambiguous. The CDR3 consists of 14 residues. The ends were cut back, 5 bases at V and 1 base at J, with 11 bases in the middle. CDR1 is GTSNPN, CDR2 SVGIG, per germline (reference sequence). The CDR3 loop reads CAWWSAGNTGELFF. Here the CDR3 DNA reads TGTGCCTGGTGGTCTGCTGGGAACACCGGGGAGCTGTTTTTT.

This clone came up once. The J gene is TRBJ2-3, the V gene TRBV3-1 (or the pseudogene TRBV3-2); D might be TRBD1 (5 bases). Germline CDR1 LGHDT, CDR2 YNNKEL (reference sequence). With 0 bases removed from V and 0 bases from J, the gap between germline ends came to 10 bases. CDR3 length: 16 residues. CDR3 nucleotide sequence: TGTGCCAGCAGCCAAGATTTTGGACAAAGCACAGATACGCAGTATTTT. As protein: CASSQDFGQSTDTQYF.

The CDR3 nucleotides read TGTGCCTGGAGTGTTAGCGGGGGGGTCACAGATACGCAGTATTTT. Its translation is CAWSVSGGVTDTQYF. This sequence joins TRBV30 and TRBJ2-3; 11 bases align to TRBD2. With 0 bases clipped from V and 2 bases from J, the junction kept 1 base outside the gene matches. There are 15 residues in the CDR3. Germline loops: CDR1 GTSNPN, CDR2 SVGIG (reference sequence). The whole variable domain, remainder taken from reference TRBV30 and TRBJ2-3, is SQTIHQWPATLVQPVGSPLSLECTVEGTSNPNLYWYRQAAGRGLQLLFYSVGIGQISSEVPQNLSASRPQDRQFILSSKKLLLSDSGFYLCAWSVSGGVTDTQYFGPGTRLTVL.

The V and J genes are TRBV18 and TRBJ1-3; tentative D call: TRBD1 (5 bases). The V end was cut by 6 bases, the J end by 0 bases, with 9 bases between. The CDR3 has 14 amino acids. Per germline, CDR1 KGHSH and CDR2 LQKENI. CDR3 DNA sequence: TGTGCCAGCTCCCCCAGGGACTCTGGAAACACCATATATTTT. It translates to CASSPRDSGNTIYF.

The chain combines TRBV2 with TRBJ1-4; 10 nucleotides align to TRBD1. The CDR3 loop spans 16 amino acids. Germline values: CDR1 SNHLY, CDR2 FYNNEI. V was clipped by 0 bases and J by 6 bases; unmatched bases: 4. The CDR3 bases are TGTGCCAGCAGTGAAGCAGAGGGGACAGGGGATGAAAAACTGTTTTTT. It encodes CASSEAEGTGDEKLFF.

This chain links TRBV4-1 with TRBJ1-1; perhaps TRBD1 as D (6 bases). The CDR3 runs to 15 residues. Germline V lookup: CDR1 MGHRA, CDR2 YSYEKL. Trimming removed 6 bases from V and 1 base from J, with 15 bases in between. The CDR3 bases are TGCGCCAGCAGAACCAGGGGACCCAAGAACACTGAAGCTTTCTTT. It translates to CASRTRGPKNTEAFF.

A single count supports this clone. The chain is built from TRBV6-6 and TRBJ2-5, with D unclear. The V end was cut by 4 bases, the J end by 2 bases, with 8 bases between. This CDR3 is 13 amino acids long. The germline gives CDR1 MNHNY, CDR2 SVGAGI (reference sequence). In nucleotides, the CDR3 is TGTGCCAGCAGTTCCCACCGTCAAGAGACCCAGTACTTC. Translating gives CASSSHRQETQYF.

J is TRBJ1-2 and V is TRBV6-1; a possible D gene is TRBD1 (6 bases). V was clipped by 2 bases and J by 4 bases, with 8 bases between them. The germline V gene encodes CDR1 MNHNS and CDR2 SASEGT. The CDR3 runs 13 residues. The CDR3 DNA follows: TGTGCCAGCAGTGAAATCAGGGGCTATGGCTACACCTTC. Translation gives CASSEIRGYGYTF.

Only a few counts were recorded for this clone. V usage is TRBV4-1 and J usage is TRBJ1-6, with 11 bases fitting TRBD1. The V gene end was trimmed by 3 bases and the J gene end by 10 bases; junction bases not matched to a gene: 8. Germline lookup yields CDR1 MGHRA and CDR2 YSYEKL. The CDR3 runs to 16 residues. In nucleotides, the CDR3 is TGCGCCAGCAGCCAGGCTGGACAGGGGGCAAGGTCACCCCTCCACTTT. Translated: CASSQAGQGARSPLHF.

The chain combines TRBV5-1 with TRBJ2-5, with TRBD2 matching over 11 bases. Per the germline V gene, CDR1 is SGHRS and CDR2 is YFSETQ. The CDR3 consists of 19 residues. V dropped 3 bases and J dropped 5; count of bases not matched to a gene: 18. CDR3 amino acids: CASSSSPTSGGPGGETQYF. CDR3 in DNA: TGCGCCAGCAGCTCCTCGCCTACTAGCGGGGGACCCGGAGGGGAGACCCAGTACTTC.

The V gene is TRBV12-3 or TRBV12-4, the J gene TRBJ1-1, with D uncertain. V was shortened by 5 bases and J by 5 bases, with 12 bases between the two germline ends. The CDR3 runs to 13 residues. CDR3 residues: CASSPQMITEAFF. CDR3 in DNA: TGTGCCAGCAGTCCACAAATGATAACTGAAGCTTTCTTT.

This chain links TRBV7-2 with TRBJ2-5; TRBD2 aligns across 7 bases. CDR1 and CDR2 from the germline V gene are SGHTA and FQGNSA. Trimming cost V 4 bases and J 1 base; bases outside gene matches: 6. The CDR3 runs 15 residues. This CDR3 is CASSSRASGQETQYF. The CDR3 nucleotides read TGTGCCAGCAGCTCGAGGGCTAGCGGCCAAGAGACCCAGTACTTC.

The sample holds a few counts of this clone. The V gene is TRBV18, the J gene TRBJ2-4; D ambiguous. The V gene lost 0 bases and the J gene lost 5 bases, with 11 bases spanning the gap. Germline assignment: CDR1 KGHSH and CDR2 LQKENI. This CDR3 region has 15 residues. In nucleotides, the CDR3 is TGTGCCAGCTCACCACCCGGCGCGGACCAAAACATTCAGTACTTC. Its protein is CASSPPGADQNIQYF.

DNA of the CDR3: TGTGCCAGCAGCCCCTCCCGAAGGGATTACTATGGCTACACCTTC. Protein: CASSPSRRDYYGYTF. This chain joins TRBV9 and TRBJ1-2; no definite D call. The CDR3 is 15 residues long. V lost 4 bases and J 3 bases, leaving 16 bases between the germline ends. CDR1 is SGDLS, CDR2 YYNGEE, per germline.

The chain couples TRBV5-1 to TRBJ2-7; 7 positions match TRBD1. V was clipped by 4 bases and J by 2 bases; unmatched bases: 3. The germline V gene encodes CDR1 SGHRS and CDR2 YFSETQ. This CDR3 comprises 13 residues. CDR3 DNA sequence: TGCGCCAGCAGCCCGGGACAGACCTACGAGCAGTACTTC. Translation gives CASSPGQTYEQYF.

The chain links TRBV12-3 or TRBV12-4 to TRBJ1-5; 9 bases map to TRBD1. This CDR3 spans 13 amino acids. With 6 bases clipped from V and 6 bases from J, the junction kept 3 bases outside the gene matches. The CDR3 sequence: CASSRQGGQPQHF. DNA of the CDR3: TGTGCCAGCAGCCGACAGGGGGGTCAGCCCCAGCATTTT.

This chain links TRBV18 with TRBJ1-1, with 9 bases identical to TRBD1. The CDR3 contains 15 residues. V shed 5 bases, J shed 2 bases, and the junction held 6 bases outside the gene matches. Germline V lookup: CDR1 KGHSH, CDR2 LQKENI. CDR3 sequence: CASSANRGPNTEAFF. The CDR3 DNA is TGTGCCAGCTCAGCAAACAGGGGGCCCAACACTGAAGCTTTCTTT.